This T cell receptor (beta chain) was observed in a study of T cell responses to AZD1222 COVID-19 vaccine. The J segment lost 4 bases and the V segment lost 0 bases, leaving 10 bases of the junction unmatched. The germline CDR1 and CDR2 sequences are SGDLS and YYNGEE. The CDR3 runs to 17 residues. The method was immunoSEQ multiplex PCR; TCRdb's version includes in-frame clones alone and lacks a portion of them. The repertoire holds 150,000 to 170,000 clones, with about 88% as singletons. With regard to this clone: Its matching antigen is unknown.

Study results and limitations: Spike was spanned by vaccine-associated CD4 TCRs, which were dominant at 160-218 and 743-854. Donors were mostly white British, more females; clonal diversity possibly underestimated. Unmutated regions of variants are reportedly targeted by nearly half of spike-specific TCRs. After two AZD1222 doses, spike-specific TCR breadth and depth rose versus day 0.

Sample: peripheral blood, taken on day 0 of AZD1222 vaccination. This TCR came from an adult in good health. The gene calls are TRBV9 and TRBJ2-1; TRBD2 matches 7 bases. CDR3 in amino acids: CASSVASAGTLYNEQFF. The DNA for the CDR3 is TGTGCCAGCAGCGTAGCCTCAGCGGGGACCCTTTACAATGAGCAGTTCTTC.